Included here is one TCR beta chain sequence, with context. The antigen is undetermined. The data belong to a study of cytomegalovirus exposure and HLA in healthy donors. Notes on the study in general: Common viral pathogens seemed, in a later analysis, to connect with several of the most significant clusters.

Trimming took 5 bases from V and 1 from J, leaving 20 bases between them. The CDR3 loop spans 17 amino acids. Germline CDR1 reads SGHVS; CDR2 reads FQNEAQ. PCR primers comprised 60 Vbeta and 13 Jbeta primers. Libraries were prepared by immunoSEQ multiplex PCR; TCRdb keeps only in-frame clonotypes and omits some of them. The repertoire holds around 140,000 clones, with approximately 72% as singletons. The source is a woman aged 55-75 years in good health and CMV-seronegative. This chain joins TRBV7-8 and TRBJ1-1, with D maybe TRBD1 (6 bases). Sequenced input: PBMCs. The DNA of the CDR3 is TGTGCCAGCAGCCCAACCAGGGGTGGGGTTAGGAACACTGAAGCTTTCTTT. It codes for CASSPTRGGVRNTEAFF.